These 30 T cell receptor beta chains originate from one sample sequenced in a study of T cells in Graves' hyperthyroidism and ophthalmopathy. What was amplified from RNA transcripts were TCR beta CDR3 regions. During a first-round RT-PCR of the TCR CDR3, the HTBI primer set was used. A single record per CDR3 protein comes from TCRdb applying MiXCR to the multiplex PCR reads. The top ten clones hold around 24% of a sample with 380,000 or so distinct CDR3 sequences, 14% of them seen once. Sequencing was carried out using blood. The origin of the receptors is a woman aged 25 to 39 with Graves' hyperthyroidism.

This clonotype was observed at least ten times. This chain connects TRBV6-2 or TRBV6-3 to TRBJ2-5; D not resolved. The CDR3 spans 12 residues. Per the germline V gene, CDR1 is MNHEY and CDR2 is SVGEGT. V was pared by 5 bases and J by 5 bases, with 9 bases between. CDR3 nucleotides: TGTGCCAGCAGTCAGATCCGGGAGACCCAGTACTTC. It encodes CASSQIRETQYF.

Notes on this clonotype: An end of the junction differs from the germline gene, which may be a read error. The V and J genes are TRBV16 and TRBJ2-7; D is unresolved. The CDR3 contains 11 residues. The germline CDR1 and CDR2 sequences are KGHSY and FQNENV. As DNA, the CDR3 is TGTGCCAGCAGCCAAGGAAGCGAGGAGTACTTC. As protein: CASSQGSEEYF.

A word on this clonotype: A single base separates this from a much larger clone, so it may be a read error. The CDR3 DNA reads as TGTGCCAGCAGTCCCCAGGGAACCCCCTACAATGAGCAGTTCTTC. It encodes CASSPQGTPYNEQFF. The V call is TRBV28, the J call TRBJ2-1, with D maybe TRBD1 (5 bases). Per the germline V gene, CDR1 is MDHEN and CDR2 is SYDVKM. The CDR3 contains 15 residues. Trimming cost V 5 bases and J 2 bases, with 13 bases left between them.

This clonotype occurred many times. The chain links TRBV6-6 to TRBJ2-3; 7 nucleotides match TRBD2. Germline CDR1 is MNHNY and CDR2 is SVGAGI (reference sequence). Trimming removed 0 bases from V and 6 bases from J; junction bases left unmatched: 0. The CDR3 has 13 residues. In nucleotides, the CDR3 is TGTGCCAGCAGTTACTCTAGCGGGGATACGCAGTATTTT. Translating it yields CASSYSSGDTQYF.

In its sample, this clonotype was seen once. This rearrangement joins TRBV29-1 to TRBJ2-2; TRBD2 agrees at 10 bases. Trimming at V came to 5 bases and at J to 0 bases, leaving 6 bases not matched to a gene. The CDR3 totals 16 residues. Germline CDR1 is SQVTM and CDR2 is ANQGSEA. The CDR3 nucleotides read TGCAGCGTTAGCAGCGGGAGGGCCGCGAACACCGGGGAGCTGTTTTTT. As protein: CSVSSGRAANTGELFF.

The V and J genes are TRBV29-1 and TRBJ2-3; 11 nucleotides line up with TRBD1. The length of the CDR3 is 13 residues. The V segment lost 4 bases and the J segment 6 bases; nucleotides outside the gene matches: 3. The germline CDR1 and CDR2 sequences are SQVTM and ANQGSEA. The CDR3 DNA sequence: TGCAGCGTTGGCCGGGACAGGGGGGATACGCAGTATTTT. Translated: CSVGRDRGDTQYF.

Ten or more counts support this clonotype. The genes are TRBV5-1 and TRBJ1-5, with D maybe TRBD1 (5 bases). The length of the CDR3 is 13 residues. Trimming took off 2 bases at V and 7 bases at J, with 10 bases between the two ends. Germline lookup yields CDR1 SGHRS and CDR2 YFSETQ. CDR3 in DNA: TGCGCCAGCAGCTTTGGGGGAGGACAGCCCCAGCATTTT. Translating gives CASSFGGGQPQHF.

The chain couples TRBV6-1 to TRBJ1-6, with D maybe TRBD1 (5 bases). Germline V gene data show CDR1 as MNHNS and CDR2 as SASEGT. This CDR3 is built from 15 residues. Trimming pared 6 bases from V and 1 base from J, leaving 10 bases between. In DNA form, the CDR3 reads TGTGCCAGCAGCAACCGGGGGTCCTATAATTCACCCCTCCACTTT. Amino acid sequence: CASSNRGSYNSPLHF.

Worth noting for this clonotype: The limits of the CDR3 on the DNA are not certain, so only TCRdb's listed CDR3 is given. The rearrangement joins TRBV27 to TRBJ2-7; the DNA was not compared with TRBD1, the D call given in the table. Germline-derived CDR1 and CDR2 are MNHEY and SMNVEV (reference sequence). A total of 17 residues make up the CDR3, ends included. The CDR3 loop is CARLLCQRTGPSYEQYF.

At least ten counts were recorded for this clonotype. This chain links TRBV28 with TRBJ1-5; possible D gene TRBD1, 5 bases. CDR3 length: 14 residues. Germline loops: CDR1 MDHEN, CDR2 SYDVKM. Trimming removed 7 bases at V and 0 bases at J, with 10 bases between. CDR3 sequence: CASTWTHSNQPQHF. CDR3 DNA: TGTGCCAGCACCTGGACACATAGCAATCAGCCCCAGCATTTT.

Note on this clonotype: The junction departs from the called germline gene at one end, perhaps through a read error. J is TRBJ1-5 and V is TRBV15; D remains unclear. From germline, CDR1 is LNHNV and CDR2 YYDKDF (reference sequence). The CDR3 runs 13 residues. In DNA, the CDR3 is TGTGACACCCAGCCAGGCTCTAATCAGCCCCAGCATTTT. Protein: CDTQPGSNQPQHF.

The J gene is TRBJ2-1, the V gene TRBV29-1, with 11 bases matching TRBD2. The CDR3 runs to 16 residues. V shed 2 bases, J shed 4 bases, and the junction held 7 bases outside the gene matches. CDR1 and CDR2 from the germline V gene are SQVTM and ANQGSEA. CDR3 coding DNA: TGCAGCGTTGAACTTCCTAGCGGGAGGCTATACAATGAGCAGTTCTTC. It is translated as CSVELPSGRLYNEQFF.

The V call is TRBV20-1, the J call TRBJ2-7; TRBD2 matches at 9 bases. The CDR3 contains 16 residues. CDR1 is DFQATT and CDR2 is SNEGSKA in the germline V gene (reference sequence). V dropped 3 bases and J dropped 5; count of bases not matched to a gene: 14. CDR3 loop: CSARTWASGIPHEQYF. DNA of the CDR3: TGCAGTGCTAGGACCTGGGCTAGCGGGATACCCCACGAGCAGTACTTC.

This clonotype was counted at least ten times. The V and J genes are TRBV29-1 and TRBJ2-7; 8 positions agree with TRBD1. V dropped 4 bases and J dropped 5; count of bases not matched to a gene: 7. Germline loops: CDR1 SQVTM, CDR2 ANQGSEA. This CDR3 is built from 13 residues. The CDR3 DNA sequence: TGCAGCGTTGTAACTCAGGGGGCCCACGAGCAGTACTTC. Translation gives CSVVTQGAHEQYF.

This clonotype was seen ten or more times. V is TRBV2 and J is TRBJ2-1; 7 bases are a match to TRBD1. Trimming at V came to 7 bases and at J to 5 bases, leaving 8 bases not matched to a gene. This CDR3 contains 14 residues. Germline lookup yields CDR1 SNHLY and CDR2 FYNNEI. CDR3: CASMTLGTDNEQFF. The CDR3, as DNA: TGTGCCAGCATGACCTTAGGGACAGACAATGAGCAGTTCTTC.

The chain links TRBV3-1 to TRBJ2-1; weak D call: TRBD2 (6 bases). Trimming removed 1 base from V and 1 base from J, with 20 bases in between. The germline gives CDR1 LGHDT, CDR2 YNNKEL (reference sequence). The CDR3 extends over 19 amino acids. CDR3 nucleotides: TGTGCCAGCAGCCAAGTTGTCGGGAGAGTTAGGGTGTCCTACAATGAGCAGTTCTTC. Its protein product is CASSQVVGRVRVSYNEQFF.

This clonotype was detected many times. The chain couples TRBV29-1 to TRBJ2-7; the match to TRBD2 covers 7 bases. Germline loops: CDR1 SQVTM, CDR2 ANQGSEA. Losses at the gene ends were 6 bases for V and 6 bases for J; bases not matched to a gene: 14. CDR3 length equals 14 residues. In DNA, the CDR3 is TGCAGCGTGTGGGGCGGGAGTCGGGAAGGCGAGCAGTACTTC. As protein: CSVWGGSREGEQYF.

The table lists this clonotype with many counts. J is TRBJ2-3 and V is TRBV6-1; no clear D. Trimming left V 5 bases short and J 14 bases short, with 11 bases between. This CDR3 is 10 amino acids long. Germline assignment: CDR1 MNHNS and CDR2 SASEGT. The CDR3 region has the DNA TGTGCCAGCAGTCCCCCGTACCCGTATTTT. Protein product: CASSPPYPYF.

The sample holds many counts of this clonotype. The chain recombines TRBV12-3 or TRBV12-4 with TRBJ2-1; 7 bases are shared with TRBD2. This CDR3 is 15 amino acids long. Losses at the gene ends were 5 bases for V and 6 bases for J; bases not matched to a gene: 10. Here the CDR3 reads CASSPRTGGSNEQFF. CDR3 coding DNA: TGTGCCAGCAGTCCCCGAACGGGAGGCTCCAATGAGCAGTTCTTC.

This clonotype has just a few counts. V is TRBV19 and J is TRBJ2-3, with 9 bases lining up with TRBD2. Germline CDR1 and CDR2: LNHDA and SQIVND (reference sequence). The CDR3 covers 18 residues. V shed 5 bases and J 2 bases; nucleotides not matched to a gene: 14. In DNA form, the CDR3 reads TGTGCCAGTAGTCCGATCATCGACCTAGCGGGATTCACAGATACGCAGTATTTT. Protein sequence: CASSPIIDLAGFTDTQYF. Combining the CDR3 with reference TRBV19 and TRBJ2-3 gives the whole variable domain DGGITQSPKYLFRKEGQNVTLSCEQNLNHDAMYWYRQDPGQGLRLIYYSQIVNDFQKGDIAEGYSVSREKKESFPLTVTSAQKNPTAFYLCASSPIIDLAGFTDTQYFGPGTRLTVL.

This clonotype appeared a few times. The V gene is TRBV5-5, the J gene TRBJ2-7, with a possible D match to TRBD2 (5 bases). The V and J ends lost 2 bases and 3 bases respectively, with 9 bases between them. CDR3 length equals 13 residues. CDR1 and CDR2 (germline): SGHKS, YYEKEE (reference sequence). This chain's CDR3 is CASSLSGFYEQYF. CDR3 bases: TGTGCCAGCAGCTTAAGCGGATTCTACGAGCAGTACTTC.

Ten or more counts support this clonotype. The rearrangement links TRBV12-3 or TRBV12-4 to TRBJ1-1; D is uncertain. Trimming took 3 bases from V and 1 from J, leaving 9 bases between them. CDR3 length: 14 residues. The CDR3, as DNA: TGTGCCAGCAGTTTCACTGACGGGAACACTGAAGCTTTCTTT. It encodes CASSFTDGNTEAFF.

This clonotype has a single count. Being one base from a much bigger clone, this may be a read error. V and J are TRBV29-1 and TRBJ1-5; D may be TRBD1 (5 bases). V lost 2 bases to trimming and J lost 6 bases, with 14 bases between them. CDR3 length: 14 amino acids. Germline V gene sequence: CDR1 SQVTM, CDR2 ANQGSEA. The CDR3 sequence: CSVEWGDKGQPQHF. Written as DNA, the CDR3 is TGCAGCGTTGAATGGGGGGATAAAGGTCAGCCCCAGCATTTT.

The J gene is TRBJ2-1, the V gene TRBV20-1; TRBD2 matches 10 bases. The V gene's germline CDR1 is DFQATT and CDR2 SNEGSKA (reference sequence). The CDR3 is 14 amino acids. V was pared by 6 bases and J by 6 bases, with 8 bases of the junction left unmatched. In nucleotides, the CDR3 is TGCAGTGCGGTCGAGGCTAGCGGGAGCAATGAGCAGTTCTTC. Protein: CSAVEASGSNEQFF.

The V and J genes are TRBV7-3 and TRBJ2-6, with D maybe TRBD1 (5 bases). The germline V and J ends were trimmed by 3 bases and 0 bases, with 15 bases remaining between them. Germline assignment: CDR1 SGHTA and CDR2 FQGTGA. The CDR3 spans 18 residues. The chain's CDR3 is CASSFGSYTGSGANVLTF. CDR3 DNA: TGTGCCAGCAGCTTTGGCTCCTATACAGGCTCTGGGGCCAACGTCCTGACTTTC.

This clonotype occurred many times. The rearrangement links TRBV12-3 or TRBV12-4 to TRBJ2-7; no firm D call. The CDR3 sequence is 14 residues long. Trimming shortened V by 5 bases and J by 3 bases, and 14 bases separated the two germline ends. CDR3 loop: CASSPRSTYYEQYF. CDR3 bases: TGTGCCAGCAGTCCCCGAAGTACCTACTACGAGCAGTACTTC.

This clonotype was observed many times. The V call is TRBV20-1, the J call TRBJ2-5, with TRBD2 matching over 7 bases. The CDR3 has 14 amino acids. The J segment lost 5 bases and the V segment lost 0 bases, leaving 6 bases of the junction unmatched. Germline values: CDR1 DFQATT, CDR2 SNEGSKA (reference sequence). Written as DNA, the CDR3 is TGCAGTGCTAGAGAGGGCGGGGGAGTTGAGACCCAGTACTTC. This encodes CSAREGGGVETQYF.

This clonotype was seen a few times. This chain links TRBV4-3 with TRBJ1-2; 7 nucleotides align to TRBD1. The J segment lost 0 bases and the V segment lost 4 bases, leaving 8 bases of the junction unmatched. CDR3 size: 16 residues. Looked up from germline, CDR1 is LGHNA and CDR2 is YSLEER. The CDR3 region is CASSRKQGTPNYGYTF. In DNA, the CDR3 is TGCGCCAGCAGCCGGAAACAGGGGACTCCTAACTATGGCTACACCTTC.

The chain combines TRBV9 with TRBJ1-3; unclear D gene. In germline, CDR1 is SGDLS, CDR2 YYNGEE. V was trimmed by 0 bases and J by 4 bases, leaving 11 bases between them. The CDR3 length is 15 residues. CDR3 amino acids: CASSVGSLLGNTIYF. CDR3 sequence (DNA): TGTGCCAGCAGCGTAGGAAGCCTGTTGGGAAACACCATATATTTT. The whole variable domain, filled in from reference TRBV9 and TRBJ1-3, reads DSGVTQTPKHLITATGQRVTLRCSPRSGDLSVYWYQQSLDQGLQFLIQYYNGEERAKGNILERFSAQQFPDLHSELNLSSLELGDSALYFCASSVGSLLGNTIYFGEGSWLTVV.

This clonotype has only a few counts. This sequence joins TRBV5-1 and TRBJ2-7, with D perhaps TRBD1 or TRBD2 (7 bases each). The V gene lost 4 bases and the J gene lost 3 bases, with 14 bases spanning the gap. Looked up from germline, CDR1 is SGHRS and CDR2 is YFSETQ. The CDR3 spans 14 residues. The CDR3 loop is CASSAGDRDYEQYF. Written as DNA, the CDR3 is TGCGCCAGCAGCGCGGGGGACAGAGACTACGAGCAGTACTTC. The full variable domain, in which reference TRBV5-1 and TRBJ2-7 provide the parts outside the CDR3, is KAGVTQTPRYLIKTRGQQVTLSCSPISGHRSVSWYQQTPGQGLQFLFEYFSETQRNKGNFPGRFSGRQFSNSRSEMNVSTLELGDSALYLCASSAGDRDYEQYFGPGTRLTVT.